Listed below are T cell receptor beta chains from one sample, sequenced in a study of shared clonotypes between healthy human individuals. Sequencing used immunoSEQ multiplex PCR; TCRdb keeps in-frame clones, though not all of them. The table shows approximately 1.4 million clones, with 95% to 99% occurring only once. The sequenced material came from naive CD4+ T cells sorted from blood. Every receptor here comes from a man aged 30-40 years in good health. The CDR3 runs from the conserved cysteine through the conserved F or W. Each record gives: V gene, D gene, CDR3 length, J gene, CDR3 protein, CDR3 DNA. D genes are given only for firm matches.

V: TRBV18; D: TRBD1; length: 15; J: TRBJ1-2; CDR3: CASSPSRDRVSGYTF; DNA: TGTGCCAGCTCACCATCCCGGGACAGGGTCAGTGGCTACACCTTC
V: TRBV5-1; D: -; length: 14; J: TRBJ2-1; CDR3: CASSSSGSYNEQFF; DNA: TGCGCCAGCAGCTCGTCCGGGTCCTACAATGAGCAGTTCTTC
V: TRBV14; D: -; length: 15; J: TRBJ1-2; CDR3: CASSQDLKATYGYTF; DNA: TGTGCCAGCAGCCAAGATCTCAAGGCCACCTATGGCTACACCTTC
V: TRBV5-5; D: -; length: 15; J: TRBJ2-6; CDR3: CASSFYRSGANVLTF; DNA: TGTGCCAGCAGTTTCTACAGGTCTGGGGCCAACGTCCTGACTTTC
V: TRBV7-8; D: -; length: 11; J: TRBJ2-7; CDR3: CASSFRDEQYF; DNA: TGTGCCAGCAGCTTCAGGGACGAGCAGTACTTC
V: TRBV6-1; D: TRBD2; length: 13; J: TRBJ2-5; CDR3: CATSGRAKETQYF; DNA: TGTGCTACTAGCGGGAGGGCCAAGGAGACCCAGTACTTC
V: TRBV29-1; D: TRBD1; length: 13; J: TRBJ2-7; CDR3: CSVRQGASGEQYF; DNA: TGCAGCGTCCGTCAGGGGGCTTCGGGCGAGCAGTACTTC
V: TRBV6-1; D: -; length: 13; J: TRBJ2-7; CDR3: CASSERMGYEQYF; DNA: TGTGCCAGCAGTGAAAGGATGGGCTACGAGCAGTACTTC
V: TRBV20-1; D: -; length: 11; J: TRBJ1-5; CDR3: CSARSGQPQHF; DNA: TGCAGTGCTAGATCGGGGCAGCCCCAGCATTTT
V: TRBV5-1; D: -; length: 16; J: TRBJ2-1; CDR3: CASSQFGAGISNEQFF; DNA: TGCGCCAGCAGCCAGTTCGGGGCGGGGATTTCCAATGAGCAGTTCTTC
V: TRBV5-1; D: TRBD1; length: 14; J: TRBJ2-5; CDR3: CASSPGQGQETQYF; DNA: TGCGCCAGCAGCCCCGGACAGGGCCAAGAGACCCAGTACTTC
V: TRBV5-1; D: TRBD1; length: 21; J: TRBJ2-1; CDR3: CASSLGDRGRNGRSSYNEQFF; DNA: TGCGCCAGCAGCTTGGGGGACAGGGGTCGAAACGGTAGGAGCTCCTACAATGAGCAGTTCTTC
V: TRBV10-2; D: TRBD1; length: 17; J: TRBJ2-1; CDR3: CASRGGIGTGSWNEQFF; DNA: TGCGCCAGCAGGGGGGGGATTGGGACAGGGTCCTGGAATGAGCAGTTCTTC
V: TRBV5-1; D: TRBD1; length: 15; J: TRBJ2-3; CDR3: CASSWDRVGTDTQYF; DNA: TGCGCCAGCAGCTGGGACAGGGTGGGCACAGATACGCAGTATTTT
V: TRBV28; D: TRBD1; length: 15; J: TRBJ2-1; CDR3: CATQADRGQSNEQFF; DNA: TGTGCCACCCAAGCCGACAGGGGGCAATCGAATGAGCAGTTCTTC
V: TRBV10-3; D: -; length: 16; J: TRBJ2-7; CDR3: CAISESWGEYTYEQYF; DNA: TGTGCCATCAGTGAGTCTTGGGGGGAGTACACCTACGAGCAGTACTTC
V: TRBV6-5; D: -; length: 15; J: TRBJ1-4; CDR3: CASSAGPRSSEKLFF; DNA: TGTGCCAGCAGTGCTGGCCCCAGGAGCAGTGAAAAACTGTTTTTT
V: TRBV18; D: TRBD1; length: 16; J: TRBJ2-3; CDR3: CASSPTTGPGTDTQYF; DNA: TGTGCCAGCTCACCCACGACAGGGCCGGGCACAGATACGCAGTATTTT
V: TRBV6-1; D: -; length: 15; J: TRBJ2-3; CDR3: CASSTGPRGTDTQYF; DNA: TGTGCCAGCAGTACCGGGCCGAGGGGGACAGATACGCAGTATTTT
V: TRBV4-2; D: TRBD2; length: 17; J: TRBJ2-7; CDR3: CASSQHGTSGSNYEQYF; DNA: TGTGCCAGCAGCCAACACGGGACTAGCGGGAGTAATTACGAGCAGTACTTC
V: TRBV5-6; D: -; length: 16; J: TRBJ1-3; CDR3: CASSETTWSSGNTIYF; DNA: TGTGCCAGCAGCGAAACAACTTGGAGCTCTGGAAACACCATATATTTT
V: TRBV29-1; D: -; length: 12; J: TRBJ2-5; CDR3: CSVELGSETQYF; DNA: TGCAGCGTTGAATTGGGGTCAGAGACCCAGTACTTC
V: TRBV5-1; D: -; length: 15; J: TRBJ2-3; CDR3: CASSLGPTVTDTQYF; DNA: TGCGCCAGCAGCTTGGGGCCGACGGTGACAGATACGCAGTATTTT
V: TRBV29-1; D: -; length: 17; J: TRBJ1-5; CDR3: CSAGDIKNGYGNQPQHF; DNA: TGCAGCGCAGGGGACATCAAAAACGGATATGGCAATCAGCCCCAGCATTTT
V: TRBV4-2; D: -; length: 13; J: TRBJ2-7; CDR3: CASSRGDSYEQYF; DNA: TGTGCCAGCAGCCGAGGGGACTCCTACGAGCAGTACTTC